These T cell receptor beta chains were read from a single sample in a study of OX40 agonist ivuxolimab in advanced cancers. Only in-frame clones appear in the TCRdb table, and some are missing; sequencing was by immunoSEQ multiplex PCR. The sample gives roughly 61,000 clones, just over 90% of which show up once; around a sixth is in the top ten. The sample was CD4+ or CD8+ T cells sorted from blood, taken in a trial of the OX40 agonist ivuxolimab. Receptors were obtained from an adult with an advanced solid tumor such as melanoma, head and neck, liver or kidney cancer. The CDR3 runs from the conserved cysteine through the conserved F or W. Fields, in order: J gene, D gene, V gene, clone size, CDR3 DNA, CDR3 protein. The D gene is left open where the match is weak. Size values are once, few and many counts, or a class for expanded clones, and some rows have none.

J gene: TRBJ2-7; D gene: .; V gene: TRBV6-1; clone size: .; CDR3 DNA: TGTGCCAGCAGCCCGACCGGGATCTCCTACGAGCAGTACTTC; CDR3 protein: CASSPTGISYEQYF
J gene: TRBJ2-2; D gene: .; V gene: TRBV28; clone size: .; CDR3 DNA: TGTGCCAGCAGTTTGGAACAGTTCGCGAACACCGGGGAGCTGTTTTTT; CDR3 protein: CASSLEQFANTGELFF
J gene: TRBJ2-7; D gene: .; V gene: TRBV4-1; clone size: few; CDR3 DNA: TGCGCCAGCAGCCAAGGGACAGCGGACTCCTACGAGCAGTACTTC; CDR3 protein: CASSQGTADSYEQYF
J gene: TRBJ1-1; D gene: .; V gene: TRBV6-5; clone size: .; CDR3 DNA: TGTGCCAGCAGTTACTCGCCAGGTATGAACACTGAAGCTTTCTTT; CDR3 protein: CASSYSPGMNTEAFF
J gene: TRBJ2-3; D gene: TRBD1; V gene: TRBV28; clone size: .; CDR3 DNA: TGTGCCATTACAGGACAGGGGGCCTTCACAGATACGCAGTATTTT; CDR3 protein: CAITGQGAFTDTQYF
J gene: TRBJ2-1; D gene: TRBD2; V gene: TRBV6-5; clone size: once; CDR3 DNA: TGTGCCAGCAGTTACCGTCGGACTAGCGAGAATGAGCAGTTCTTC; CDR3 protein: CASSYRRTSENEQFF
J gene: TRBJ2-7; D gene: .; V gene: TRBV10-1; clone size: .; CDR3 DNA: TGCGCCAGCAGTAGACAGGAATATGGCGAGCAGTACTTC; CDR3 protein: CASSRQEYGEQYF
J gene: TRBJ1-4; D gene: .; V gene: TRBV19; clone size: .; CDR3 DNA: TGTGCCAGTAGTATAGCAGTGGGCCCCGGAGGGGAAAAACTGTTTTTT; CDR3 protein: CASSIAVGPGGEKLFF
J gene: TRBJ2-7; D gene: .; V gene: TRBV7-9; clone size: .; CDR3 DNA: TGTGCCAGCAGCTTACTAACCTACGAGCAGTACTTC; CDR3 protein: CASSLLTYEQYF
J gene: TRBJ2-1; D gene: TRBD2; V gene: TRBV2; clone size: once; CDR3 DNA: TGTGCCAGCATTCTTTCGGCAGGCGGGAGCTCCTACAATGAGCAGTTCTTC; CDR3 protein: CASILSAGGSSYNEQFF
J gene: TRBJ2-7; D gene: .; V gene: TRBV11-2; clone size: few; CDR3 DNA: TGTGCCAGCAGCTTGGTTGAGCAGTACTTC; CDR3 protein: CASSLVEQYF
J gene: TRBJ2-3; D gene: TRBD2; V gene: TRBV10-1; clone size: .; CDR3 DNA: TGCGCCAGCAGTGGCGGCGGGGGGATCACAGATACGCAGTATTTT; CDR3 protein: CASSGGGGITDTQYF
J gene: TRBJ2-7; D gene: .; V gene: TRBV7-2; clone size: .; CDR3 DNA: TGTGCCAGCAGCGACGGGCTCGGGCAGTACTTC; CDR3 protein: CASSDGLGQYF
J gene: TRBJ1-1; D gene: TRBD1; V gene: TRBV6-5; clone size: .; CDR3 DNA: TGTGCCAGCAGCCGTGAGCAGGGGGCGAACACTGAAGCTTTCTTT; CDR3 protein: CASSREQGANTEAFF
J gene: TRBJ2-5; D gene: .; V gene: TRBV11-2; clone size: .; CDR3 DNA: TGTGCCAGCAGCTTAGAGGCAGCGGAGGAGACCCAGTACTTC; CDR3 protein: CASSLEAAEETQYF
J gene: TRBJ1-2; D gene: .; V gene: TRBV7-9; clone size: .; CDR3 DNA: TGTGCCAGCAGCTTAGCCCCGACCGACGGGGATGGCTACACCTTC; CDR3 protein: CASSLAPTDGDGYTF
J gene: TRBJ1-2; D gene: .; V gene: TRBV11-2; clone size: .; CDR3 DNA: TGTGCCAGCAGCTTAGGGGTGGCGGAAAACTATGGCTACACCTTC; CDR3 protein: CASSLGVAENYGYTF
J gene: TRBJ2-7; D gene: .; V gene: TRBV4-1; clone size: .; CDR3 DNA: TGCGCCAGCAGCCAAGGACCCCAGGGTAGTTCTAACTACGAGCAGTACTTC; CDR3 protein: CASSQGPQGSSNYEQYF
J gene: TRBJ2-2; D gene: TRBD2; V gene: TRBV19; clone size: .; CDR3 DNA: TGTGCCAGTACCCCTCTAGCGGGTGGCTGGGAGCTGTTTTTT; CDR3 protein: CASTPLAGGWELFF
J gene: TRBJ1-1; D gene: TRBD1; V gene: TRBV6-1; clone size: .; CDR3 DNA: TGTGCCAGCAGTGAAGCGGGACAGGGGGGCACTGAAGCTTTCTTT; CDR3 protein: CASSEAGQGGTEAFF
J gene: TRBJ2-7; D gene: .; V gene: TRBV10-3; clone size: .; CDR3 DNA: TGTGCCATCAGCAGCTCCTACGAGCAGTACTTC; CDR3 protein: CAISSSYEQYF
J gene: TRBJ2-7; D gene: TRBD1; V gene: TRBV19; clone size: .; CDR3 DNA: TGTGCCAGTAGTCCCTTAGACAGGGGGAACTACGAGCAGTACTTC; CDR3 protein: CASSPLDRGNYEQYF
J gene: TRBJ2-7; D gene: TRBD1; V gene: TRBV6-5; clone size: .; CDR3 DNA: TGTGCCAGCAGCCAGGACAGGGGGACGGCCTACGAGCAGTACTTC; CDR3 protein: CASSQDRGTAYEQYF
J gene: TRBJ2-5; D gene: .; V gene: TRBV20-1; clone size: .; CDR3 DNA: TGCAGTGCCAGGAAGGAGGAGACCCAGTACTTC; CDR3 protein: CSARKEETQYF
J gene: TRBJ1-1; D gene: .; V gene: TRBV13; clone size: .; CDR3 DNA: TGTGCCAGCAGCATCCTCCCGGGTGAGGGGTGGAGCACTGAAGCTTTCTTT; CDR3 protein: CASSILPGEGWSTEAFF
J gene: TRBJ1-5; D gene: .; V gene: TRBV2; clone size: few; CDR3 DNA: TGTGCCAGCAGTGAAGGGGAGGGCAATCAGCCCCAGCATTTT; CDR3 protein: CASSEGEGNQPQHF
J gene: TRBJ2-7; D gene: TRBD2; V gene: TRBV10-3; clone size: .; CDR3 DNA: TGTGCCATCAGGCCTAGCGGGGCTGGGAACGAGCAGTACTTC; CDR3 protein: CAIRPSGAGNEQYF
J gene: TRBJ2-3; D gene: TRBD2; V gene: TRBV19; clone size: .; CDR3 DNA: TGTGCCAGTAGCGGGGGGGCGGCAAGAGAGTTCACAGATACGCAGTATTTT; CDR3 protein: CASSGGAAREFTDTQYF
J gene: TRBJ2-1; D gene: .; V gene: TRBV9; clone size: .; CDR3 DNA: TGTGCCAGCAGCACGAGTACTGGCGGCACATCGGACAATGAGCAGTTCTTC; CDR3 protein: CASSTSTGGTSDNEQFF
J gene: TRBJ1-1; D gene: .; V gene: TRBV5-5; clone size: .; CDR3 DNA: TGTGCCAGCAGTGGGACACTAGGGACTGCTGATCGAAGAGACACTGAAGCTTTCTTT; CDR3 protein: CASSGTLGTADRRDTEAFF
J gene: TRBJ2-7; D gene: TRBD1; V gene: TRBV7-6; clone size: .; CDR3 DNA: TGTGCCAGCAGCCTCCCCGGGACAGGTAACGAGCAGTACTTC; CDR3 protein: CASSLPGTGNEQYF
J gene: TRBJ2-7; D gene: .; V gene: TRBV28; clone size: .; CDR3 DNA: TGTGCCAGCAGTTTATCTCCCTACGAGCAGTACTTC; CDR3 protein: CASSLSPYEQYF
J gene: TRBJ2-3; D gene: TRBD2; V gene: TRBV10-2; clone size: .; CDR3 DNA: TGCGCCAGCAGTGTGGCGGGGGGCCATACAGATACGCAGTATTTT; CDR3 protein: CASSVAGGHTDTQYF
J gene: TRBJ1-1; D gene: .; V gene: TRBV6-1; clone size: .; CDR3 DNA: TGTGCCAGCAGTGAGCGGGGGATGAACACTGAAGCTTTCTTT; CDR3 protein: CASSERGMNTEAFF
J gene: TRBJ2-7; D gene: .; V gene: TRBV2; clone size: .; CDR3 DNA: TGTGCCAGCAGTGCGGGCGGCTGGGGGGCGAGGAGCTACGAGCAGTACTTC; CDR3 protein: CASSAGGWGARSYEQYF
J gene: TRBJ1-4; D gene: TRBD1; V gene: TRBV16; clone size: .; CDR3 DNA: TGTGCCAGCAGCCAGACAGGGGATGAAAAACTGTTTTTT; CDR3 protein: CASSQTGDEKLFF
J gene: TRBJ1-2; D gene: .; V gene: TRBV27; clone size: .; CDR3 DNA: TGTGCCAGCAGGGGAGGGGCTAACTATGGCTACACCTTC; CDR3 protein: CASRGGANYGYTF
J gene: TRBJ1-1; D gene: .; V gene: TRBV27; clone size: .; CDR3 DNA: TGTGCCAGCAGTTTCGGGGGGATGAACACTGAAGCTTTCTTT; CDR3 protein: CASSFGGMNTEAFF
J gene: TRBJ1-1; D gene: .; V gene: TRBV9; clone size: .; CDR3 DNA: TGTGCCAGCAGCGTAGGGGGGGACGGCACTGAAGCTTTCTTT; CDR3 protein: CASSVGGDGTEAFF
J gene: TRBJ2-2; D gene: .; V gene: TRBV7-9; clone size: once; CDR3 DNA: TGTGCCAGCAGGCGAACAGGCTCTGGGGAGCTGTTTTTT; CDR3 protein: CASRRTGSGELFF
J gene: TRBJ1-2; D gene: TRBD1; V gene: TRBV6-1; clone size: .; CDR3 DNA: TGTGCCAGCAAAAGGGACAGGCTCTATGGCTACACCTTC; CDR3 protein: CASKRDRLYGYTF
J gene: TRBJ1-2; D gene: .; V gene: TRBV19; clone size: .; CDR3 DNA: TGTGCCAGTAGTATGGGTGGGGGCCGCCTAGCTAACTATGGCTACACCTTC; CDR3 protein: CASSMGGGRLANYGYTF
J gene: TRBJ2-2; D gene: .; V gene: TRBV29-1; clone size: .; CDR3 DNA: TGCAGCGCCATTAGCGGGGAGCTGTTTTTT; CDR3 protein: CSAISGELFF
J gene: TRBJ2-1; D gene: .; V gene: TRBV30; clone size: .; CDR3 DNA: TGTGCCTGGAGCATGGACGGGACCTACAATGAGCAGTTCTTC; CDR3 protein: CAWSMDGTYNEQFF
J gene: TRBJ2-3; D gene: .; V gene: TRBV15; clone size: .; CDR3 DNA: TGTGCCACCAGCAGAGGGACGGGGACGTACTCGACAGATACGCAGTATTTT; CDR3 protein: CATSRGTGTYSTDTQYF
J gene: TRBJ2-2; D gene: .; V gene: TRBV5-1; clone size: .; CDR3 DNA: TGCGCCAGCAGACCCGACACCGGGACTCTCGCGAACACCGGGGAGCTGTTTTTT; CDR3 protein: CASRPDTGTLANTGELFF
J gene: TRBJ1-3; D gene: TRBD1; V gene: TRBV15; clone size: .; CDR3 DNA: TGTGCCACCAGCAGAGATGGCCGGATGACAGGGATCGGAAACACCATATATTTT; CDR3 protein: CATSRDGRMTGIGNTIYF
J gene: TRBJ2-3; D gene: .; V gene: TRBV9; clone size: .; CDR3 DNA: TGTGCCAGCAGCGGAAGTCTGGGGGATGGCACAGATACGCAGTATTTT; CDR3 protein: CASSGSLGDGTDTQYF
J gene: TRBJ1-5; D gene: TRBD1; V gene: TRBV9; clone size: .; CDR3 DNA: TGTGCCAGCAGCGTAGTTGAACAGGGGAGTCAGCCCCAGCATTTT; CDR3 protein: CASSVVEQGSQPQHF